This entry lists 19 T cell receptor beta chains sequenced from one sample in a study of blood T cells in healthy people across ages. A second PCR, run for about 6 to 12 cycles, used a sample-barcoded 5' primer plus a J-beta primer mix. TCRdb reanalysed the 5' RACE reads using MiXCR and keeps one entry per CDR3 protein. The table records around 1.5 million distinct CDR3 sequences, about 35% of them present only once. The material sequenced was blood. All receptors derive from a woman in her twenties or thirties in good health.

The CDR3, as DNA: TGCGCCAGCAGCCAAGAGGAAACTATCCGCTACGAGCAGTACTTC. It codes for CASSQEETIRYEQYF. The chain couples TRBV4-1 to TRBJ2-7; D not certain. The V end lost 0 bases, the J end lost 3 bases, and 12 bases lay between the germline ends. The CDR3 length is 15 residues. The germline V gene has CDR1 MGHRA and CDR2 YSYEKL.

V and J are TRBV28 and TRBJ1-5; 7 bases match TRBD1. The V and J ends lost 8 bases and 0 bases, in that order; junction bases with no gene match: 10. The CDR3 contains 16 residues. Germline V gene data show CDR1 as MDHEN and CDR2 as SYDVKM. The CDR3 region has the DNA TGTGCCAGCCAATTAGGGGGCGCCTATAGCAATCAGCCCCAGCATTTT. Amino acids: CASQLGGAYSNQPQHF.

This clonotype occurred many times. This CDR3 reads CASSLKRQNEQFF. The CDR3 nucleotides read TGTGCCAGCAGCCTCAAGCGGCAAAATGAGCAGTTCTTC. V usage is TRBV3-1 and J usage is TRBJ2-1; D possibly corresponds to TRBD2 (5 bases). The germline V gene has CDR1 LGHDT and CDR2 YNNKEL (reference sequence). The CDR3 length is 13 residues. V lost 4 bases and J 7 bases, leaving 11 bases between the germline ends.

This clonotype was seen many times. Written as DNA, the CDR3 is TGCGCCAGCAGCCAATCCCCGGACAGGGATGTACGTAGGGAGTACTTC. Protein: CASSQSPDRDVRREYF. The chain is built from TRBV4-1 and TRBJ2-7, with TRBD1 matching 8 bases. V lost 2 bases to trimming and J lost 11 bases; unmatched junction nucleotides: 17. The CDR3 totals 16 residues. Germline lookup yields CDR1 MGHRA and CDR2 YSYEKL.

This clonotype occurred a few times. The chain recombines TRBV11-2 with TRBJ2-1; 9 positions match TRBD2. CDR1 and CDR2 from the germline V gene are SGHAT and FQNNGV. The CDR3 extends over 17 amino acids. The trim removed 2 bases at V and 4 bases at J, leaving 9 bases unmatched. This CDR3 reads CASSLTGGRAVYNEQFF. The CDR3, as DNA: TGTGCCAGCAGCTTAACTGGCGGGAGGGCCGTATACAATGAGCAGTTCTTC.

This clonotype was detected ten times or more. The chain employs TRBV10-3 and TRBJ2-7; no reliable D call. The germline gives CDR1 ENHRY, CDR2 SYGVKD. Trimming took 0 bases from V and 2 from J, leaving 8 bases between them. This CDR3 is built from 14 residues. In DNA, the CDR3 is TGTGCCATCAGTGAGTCGGGTCGCCCCTACGAGCAGTACTTC. Amino acids: CAISESGRPYEQYF.

For this clonotype: At one boundary the junction diverges from the germline segment, which might be a read error. V and J are TRBV7-9 and TRBJ2-1; no firm D call. Germline assignment: CDR1 SEHNR and CDR2 FQNEAQ (reference sequence). This CDR3 region has 12 residues. DNA for the CDR3: TGTGCCGGCAGCGTCATCTACAATGAGCAGTTCTTC. Translation gives CAGSVIYNEQFF.

The chain couples TRBV6-1 to TRBJ2-7; tentative D call: TRBD1 (5 bases). The end of the DNA aligns better with TRBJ2-5, so the J call may be wrong. Germline V gene data show CDR1 as MNHNS and CDR2 as SASEGT. This CDR3 spans 13 amino acids. This CDR3 is CASSVRQTETQYF. DNA for the CDR3: TGTGCCAGCAGTGTAAGACAGACAGAGACCCAGTACTTC.

V gene TRBV5-1 combines with J gene TRBJ2-3; 7 bases fit TRBD1. The J segment lost 1 base and the V segment lost 3 bases, leaving 11 bases of the junction unmatched. The CDR3 length is 17 residues. Germline V CDR1 and CDR2: SGHRS, YFSETQ. For the CDR3, the DNA is TGCGCCAGCAGCTACAGACAGGGATTAGTGGGCACAGATACGCAGTATTTT. It yields the protein CASSYRQGLVGTDTQYF.

The chain recombines TRBV3-1 with TRBJ2-4; the match to TRBD2 covers 7 bases. The end of the DNA fits TRBJ2-7 better, so the J call may be wrong. Germline V gene sequence: CDR1 LGHDT, CDR2 YNNKEL (reference sequence). The length of the CDR3 is 15 residues. The CDR3 coding sequence is TGTGCCAGCAGCCACAAATCTGGCGGGGGCTACGAGCAGTACTTC. It is translated as CASSHKSGGGYEQYF.

In this sample, this clonotype turned up a few times. V gene TRBV5-1 combines with J gene TRBJ2-5; D is possibly TRBD2 (6 bases). The CDR3 extends over 15 amino acids. The germline V gene encodes CDR1 SGHRS and CDR2 YFSETQ. Trimming pared 4 bases from V and 2 bases from J, leaving 15 bases between. The CDR3 bases are TGCGCCAGCAGCGTCCTGGGGGGTCCGCAAGAGACCCAGTACTTC. The encoded protein is CASSVLGGPQETQYF.

The V and J genes are TRBV20-1 and TRBJ2-1; 11 nucleotides align to TRBD2. This CDR3 spans 14 amino acids. Losses at the gene ends were 6 bases for V and 7 bases for J; bases not matched to a gene: 8. Germline CDR1 is DFQATT and CDR2 is SNEGSKA (reference sequence). CDR3 residues: CSAPLTSGTNEQFF. CDR3 DNA: TGCAGTGCCCCGTTGACTAGCGGGACTAATGAGCAGTTCTTC.

The J gene is TRBJ1-1, the V gene TRBV10-3, with 10 bases lining up with TRBD1. CDR1 and CDR2 from the germline V gene are ENHRY and SYGVKD. This CDR3 contains 15 residues. V trimming: 7 bases; J trimming: 12 bases; junction bases outside the gene matches: 17. CDR3 DNA sequence: TGTGCCATCAAAGGAGACAGGGGGCCTTCCGAAGAAACTTTCTTT. Amino acids: CAIKGDRGPSEETFF.

V usage is TRBV20-1 and J usage is TRBJ1-4, with D uncertain. The CDR3 is 14 amino acids. Germline CDR1 reads DFQATT; CDR2 reads SNEGSKA (reference sequence). As DNA, the CDR3 is TGCAGCATGCTCGTTTCTGCAACTAATGAAAAACTGTTTTTT. Translated: CSMLVSATNEKLFF.

The rearrangement links TRBV15 to TRBJ2-1; maybe TRBD2 (5 bases). The CDR3 spans 13 residues. Trimming removed 5 bases from V and 3 bases from J, with 8 bases in between. Germline V gene sequence: CDR1 LNHNV, CDR2 YYDKDF (reference sequence). The CDR3 reads CATSHRDYNEQFF. CDR3 coding DNA: TGTGCCACCAGCCACCGGGACTACAATGAGCAGTTCTTC.

This clonotype was found a few times. The V call is TRBV27, the J call TRBJ2-3; TRBD2 might be the D (7 bases). The CDR3 length is 14 residues. Trimming left V 4 bases short and J 8 bases short, with 16 bases between. The germline V gene has CDR1 MNHEY and CDR2 SMNVEV (reference sequence). The CDR3: CASSSGRGRGTQYF. DNA of the CDR3: TGTGCCAGCAGTTCGGGGAGGGGGAGGGGTACGCAGTATTTT.

This clonotype was observed a handful of times. The V gene is TRBV4-1, the J gene TRBJ1-5, with D unclear. The germline gives CDR1 MGHRA, CDR2 YSYEKL. This CDR3 has 16 amino acids. With 3 bases removed from V and 0 bases from J, the gap between germline ends came to 12 bases. Here the CDR3 reads CASSQAPYYSNQPQHF. DNA of the CDR3: TGCGCCAGCAGCCAGGCCCCTTATTATAGCAATCAGCCCCAGCATTTT.

The CDR3 DNA sequence: TGTGCCAGCAGCTTAGGGGCCAAACGGGCCGGGGAGCTGTTTTTT. This codes for CASSLGAKRAGELFF. The rearrangement joins TRBV11-2 to TRBJ2-2; D gene ambiguous. CDR3 length equals 15 residues. The germline V gene has CDR1 SGHAT and CDR2 FQNNGV. Trimming pared 1 base from V and 6 bases from J, leaving 12 bases between.

This clonotype was counted at least ten times. CDR3 loop: CASREQGSDTQYF. The CDR3 nucleotides are TGCGCCAGCAGGGAACAGGGCTCAGATACGCAGTATTTT. The rearrangement uses TRBV5-1 and TRBJ2-3; tentatively, D is TRBD1 (6 bases). Trimming cost V 5 bases and J 4 bases, with 11 bases left between them. The CDR3 length is 13 residues. Germline-derived CDR1 and CDR2 are SGHRS and YFSETQ. The full variable domain, rest sourced from reference TRBV5-1 and TRBJ2-3, is KAGVTQTPRYLIKTRGQQVTLSCSPISGHRSVSWYQQTPGQGLQFLFEYFSETQRNKGNFPGRFSGRQFSNSRSEMNVSTLELGDSALYLCASREQGSDTQYFGPGTRLTVL.